Following are 23 T cell receptor beta chains from one sample sequenced in a study of blood T cells in healthy people across ages. Combining a sample-barcoded 5' primer with a J-beta primer mix, a second PCR ran for roughly 7 to 12 cycles. TCRdb analysed the 5' RACE reads with MiXCR anew, one entry per CDR3 protein. The table lists hundreds of thousands of distinct CDR3 sequences, less than 25% of them singletons. This sample was also put to use in a study of T cells of mothers and their children.

The sample consisted of blood. The receptors were gathered from a boy aged 5-17 years in good health.

V and J are TRBV5-5 and TRBJ2-1; 7 positions match TRBD1. The ends lost 5 bases at V and 7 bases at J; junction bases unmatched: 12. Germline V gene data show CDR1 as SGHKS and CDR2 as YYEKEE (reference sequence). This CDR3 spans 15 amino acids. The CDR3, as DNA: TGTGCCAGCAGGGAGACGGACAGGACTCGTAATGAGCAGTTCTTC. Translated, it gives CASRETDRTRNEQFF.

This clonotype was observed a few times. The chain joins TRBV7-2 to TRBJ2-7; TRBD2 matches at 10 bases. This CDR3 has 15 amino acids. With 5 bases clipped from V and 2 bases from J, the junction kept 6 bases outside the gene matches. Germline CDR1 SGHTA, CDR2 FQGNSA. The CDR3 DNA reads as TGTGCCAGCAGCCAGGCTAGCGGGAGCCCCTACGAGCAGTACTTC. Encoded protein: CASSQASGSPYEQYF.

V usage is TRBV12-3 or TRBV12-4 and J usage is TRBJ2-7, with D maybe TRBD1 (5 bases). The CDR3 is made up of 13 amino acids. Trimming left V 7 bases short and J 5 bases short, with 15 bases between. For the CDR3, the DNA is TGTGCCAGCACCCACGCAGGGATCCACGAGCAGTACTTC. This encodes CASTHAGIHEQYF.

This chain's CDR3 is CASSSSGTVSYEQYF. CDR3 coding DNA: TGTGCCAGCAGCTCCTCCGGGACGGTCTCCTACGAGCAGTACTTC. The V call is TRBV7-9, the J call TRBJ2-7; D may match TRBD1 or TRBD2 (5 bases each). This CDR3 contains 15 residues. V was clipped by 4 bases and J by 0 bases, with 13 bases between them. From germline, CDR1 is SEHNR and CDR2 FQNEAQ (reference sequence).

The gene calls are TRBV7-9 and TRBJ2-1; unclear D gene. The CDR3 loop spans 13 amino acids. The germline V gene encodes CDR1 SEHNR and CDR2 FQNEAQ (reference sequence). Between the trimmed V and J ends, which lost 0 bases and 6 bases, there was a span of 6 bases. CDR3 bases: TGTGCCAGCAGCTTAGCGGGATTCAATGAGCAGTTCTTC. Encoded protein: CASSLAGFNEQFF.

The V gene is TRBV29-1, the J gene TRBJ2-1, with 10 bases lining up with TRBD1. Looked up from germline, CDR1 is SQVTM and CDR2 is ANQGSEA. Trimming took 4 bases from V and 5 from J; bases not matched to a gene: 23. This CDR3 spans 20 amino acids. The CDR3 sequence is CSVGAFQFVLGTGAHNEQFF. DNA of the CDR3: TGCAGCGTTGGAGCCTTCCAATTCGTGCTCGGGACAGGGGCACACAATGAGCAGTTCTTC.

The chain employs TRBV7-2 and TRBJ1-2; 10 nucleotides align to TRBD1. CDR1 is SGHTA, CDR2 FQGNSA, per germline. The trim removed 3 bases at V and 9 bases at J, leaving 10 bases unmatched. The CDR3 runs to 15 residues. The CDR3 here is CASSLVTGTGARYTF. DNA of the CDR3: TGTGCCAGCAGCTTGGTCACCGGGACAGGGGCGCGCTACACCTTC.

The chain combines TRBV3-1 with TRBJ2-2, with D perhaps given as TRBD1 or TRBD2 (5 bases each). CDR3 length: 18 amino acids. V was clipped by 1 base and J by 1 base, with 16 bases between them. Germline assignment: CDR1 LGHDT and CDR2 YNNKEL (reference sequence). CDR3 sequence: CASSQVAIRDGNTGELFF. The CDR3, as DNA: TGTGCCAGCAGCCAAGTGGCGATAAGGGACGGGAACACCGGGGAGCTGTTTTTT.

This clonotype turned up a few times. This chain connects TRBV19 to TRBJ1-6, with TRBD1 matching over 8 bases. This CDR3 comprises 15 residues. Germline CDR1 LNHDA, CDR2 SQIVND (reference sequence). The trim removed 6 bases at V and 9 bases at J, leaving 10 bases unmatched. The CDR3 loop is CASSITQGARSPLHF. The CDR3 nucleotides read TGTGCCAGTAGCATCACGCAGGGGGCACGTTCACCCCTCCACTTT.

This clonotype was seen just once. V gene TRBV6-2 or TRBV6-3 combines with J gene TRBJ2-5, with 7 bases matching TRBD1. The length of the CDR3 is 14 residues. The J segment lost 3 bases and the V segment lost 2 bases, leaving 3 bases of the junction unmatched. CDR1 MNHEY and CDR2 SVGEGT come from the germline V gene. The CDR3 region is CASSYRDSKETQYF. The CDR3, as DNA: TGTGCCAGCAGTTACCGGGACAGCAAAGAGACCCAGTACTTC.

The V gene is TRBV19, the J gene TRBJ1-2; D gene ambiguous. CDR3 size: 12 residues. Germline CDR1 LNHDA, CDR2 SQIVND (reference sequence). The ends were cut back, 8 bases at V and 3 bases at J, with 10 bases in the middle. CDR3 nucleotide sequence: TGTGCCAGTCGGAACAGAGACTATGGCTACACCTTC. Translation: CASRNRDYGYTF.

This sequence joins TRBV5-6 and TRBJ1-4, with D unclear. Germline V gene sequence: CDR1 SGHDT, CDR2 YYEEEE. Trimming stripped 5 bases from V and 0 bases from J, with 14 bases between. This CDR3 region has 16 residues. CDR3 protein: CASSKRPPPTNEKLFF. The CDR3 bases are TGTGCCAGCAGTAAGCGCCCGCCACCAACTAATGAAAAACTGTTTTTT.

This clonotype was picked up a small number of times. The genes are TRBV20-1 and TRBJ2-7, with 10 bases aligning to TRBD2. This CDR3 contains 15 residues. Germline V gives CDR1 DFQATT, CDR2 SNEGSKA (reference sequence). Trimming cost V 3 bases and J 0 bases; bases outside gene matches: 5. CDR3 bases: TGCAGTGCTAGGGGACCTAGCGGGGGCTCCTACGAGCAGTACTTC. Protein product: CSARGPSGGSYEQYF.

This sequence joins TRBV20-1 and TRBJ2-7, with D possibly TRBD2 on 6 matching bases. The CDR3 is 10 residues long. V was cut by 4 bases and J by 10 bases, with 11 bases left in between. CDR1 and CDR2 from the germline V gene are DFQATT and SNEGSKA (reference sequence). The CDR3 sequence is CSATGLQQYF. The CDR3 DNA reads TGCAGTGCTACCGGACTACAACAGTACTTC.

The rearrangement links TRBV7-3 to TRBJ1-2; D remains ambiguous. Germline assignment: CDR1 SGHTA and CDR2 FQGTGA. The CDR3 length is 13 residues. Trimming removed 0 bases at V and 7 bases at J, with 9 bases between. In DNA, the CDR3 is TGTGCCAGCAGCTTAACAGGGATGGGTGGCTACACCTTC. It yields the protein CASSLTGMGGYTF.

The chain employs TRBV7-3 and TRBJ2-3, with D tentatively TRBD1 or TRBD2 (5 bases each). Germline values: CDR1 SGHTA, CDR2 FQGTGA. Trimming removed 0 bases from V and 4 bases from J, with 8 bases in between. This CDR3 is built from 14 residues. The CDR3 nucleotides are TGTGCCAGCAGCTTAACCGGGGACCCAGATACGCAGTATTTT. Translating gives CASSLTGDPDTQYF.

This clonotype has just a few counts. V gene TRBV4-3 combines with J gene TRBJ2-4; TRBD2 agrees at 8 bases. This CDR3 is 14 amino acids long. J lost 6 bases, V lost 4 bases, and 5 bases had no gene match. Germline V gene sequence: CDR1 LGHNA, CDR2 YSLEER. CDR3 loop: CASSPSGGGNIQYF. CDR3 bases: TGCGCCAGCAGCCCGAGCGGGGGTGGAAACATTCAGTACTTC.

This clonotype was detected only a few times. The chain couples TRBV25-1 to TRBJ1-2, with D possibly being TRBD1 (6 bases). The CDR3 length is 14 residues. Trimming removed 0 bases from V and 4 bases from J, with 9 bases in between. In germline, CDR1 is MGHDK, CDR2 SYGVNS. CDR3 region: CASSEYDRPYGYTF. In DNA form, the CDR3 reads TGTGCCAGCAGTGAATACGACAGGCCCTATGGCTACACCTTC.

This chain uses TRBV11-2 with TRBJ2-3; 7 bases line up with TRBD2. V trimming: 1 base; J trimming: 3 bases; junction bases outside the gene matches: 7. The CDR3 covers 16 residues. In germline, CDR1 is SGHAT, CDR2 FQNNGV. The DNA for the CDR3 is TGTGCCAGCAGCTTAGGAGAGGCTAGCGGAACAGATACGCAGTATTTT. Translating it yields CASSLGEASGTDTQYF.

The chain uses TRBV29-1 and TRBJ2-7; D gene unclear. Trimming cost V 4 bases and J 2 bases, with 12 bases left between them. This CDR3 has 13 amino acids. Germline V CDR1 and CDR2: SQVTM, ANQGSEA. CDR3 in amino acids: CSVVDQPTYEQYF. As DNA, the CDR3 is TGCAGCGTTGTCGACCAACCTACCTACGAGCAGTACTTC.

Only a few counts were recorded for this clonotype. The CDR3 end shows no conserved phenylalanine or tryptophan, and so a read error is likely. The gene calls are TRBV28 and TRBJ1-2, with D uncertain. This CDR3 has 14 amino acids. V lost 6 bases to trimming and J lost 8 bases, with 19 bases between them. Per the germline V gene, CDR1 is MDHEN and CDR2 is SYDVKM. The DNA for the CDR3 is TGTGCCAGCAGCTTAAGAACGGAGACGGGCGGCTACACCCTC. Amino acid sequence: CASSLRTETGGYTL.

This clonotype was detected only a few times. The CDR3 spells CATSRQAGDEQYF. The CDR3 DNA reads TGTGCCACCAGCAGACAAGCTGGTGACGAGCAGTACTTC. The V call is TRBV15, the J call TRBJ2-7; D is ambiguous. CDR3 length: 13 amino acids. V was pared by 2 bases and J by 5 bases, with 10 bases between. The germline V gene has CDR1 LNHNV and CDR2 YYDKDF (reference sequence). Supplemented by reference TRBV15 and TRBJ2-7, the full variable domain reads DAMVIQNPRYQVTQFGKPVTLSCSQTLNHNVMYWYQQKSSQAPKLLFHYYDKDFNNEADTPDNFQSRRPNTSFCFLDIRSPGLGDTAMYLCATSRQAGDEQYFGPGTRLTVT.

This clonotype was seen a handful of times. An end of the junction does not agree with germline; a read error may underlie this. This chain uses TRBV20-1 with TRBJ1-4, with D perhaps matching TRBD1 (5 bases). Germline CDR1 is DFQATT and CDR2 is SNEGSKA (reference sequence). CDR3 length: 15 amino acids. The CDR3 is CSARAGVGENGKLFF. In DNA form, the CDR3 reads TGCAGTGCTAGAGCTGGGGTAGGGGAAAATGGAAAACTGTTTTTT.